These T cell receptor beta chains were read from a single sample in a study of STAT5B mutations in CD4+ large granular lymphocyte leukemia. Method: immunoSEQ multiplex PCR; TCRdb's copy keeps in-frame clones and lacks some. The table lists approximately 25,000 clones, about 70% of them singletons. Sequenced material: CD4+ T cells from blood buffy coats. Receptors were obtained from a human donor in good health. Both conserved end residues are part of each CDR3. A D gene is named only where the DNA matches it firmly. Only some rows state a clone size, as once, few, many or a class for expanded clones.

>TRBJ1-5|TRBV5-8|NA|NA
CASTRTGAKNQPQHF
TGTGCCAGCACCAGGACGGGGGCTAAGAATCAGCCCCAGCATTTT
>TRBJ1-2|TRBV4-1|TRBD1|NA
CASSQDWTGGAGLNYGYTF
TGCGCCAGCAGCCAAGATTGGACAGGGGGCGCGGGTCTTAACTATGGCTACACCTTC
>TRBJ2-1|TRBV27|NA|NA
CASSSPGLNNEQFF
TGTGCCAGCAGCTCCCCGGGACTCAACAATGAGCAGTTCTTC
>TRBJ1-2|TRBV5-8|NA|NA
CASSSGSSVYGYTF
TGTGCCAGCAGCAGCGGGAGCTCGGTCTATGGCTACACCTTC
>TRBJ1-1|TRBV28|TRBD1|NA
CASRKLDRADTEAFF
TGTGCCAGCCGTAAATTGGACAGGGCGGACACTGAAGCTTTCTTT
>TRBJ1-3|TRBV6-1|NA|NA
CAILTAGNTIYF
TGTGCCATCCTGACAGCTGGAAACACCATATATTTT
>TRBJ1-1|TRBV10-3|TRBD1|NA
CAISPKVDRVTEAFF
TGTGCCATCAGCCCCAAAGTTGACAGGGTTACTGAAGCTTTCTTT
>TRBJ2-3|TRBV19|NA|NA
CASSSRGAATQYF
TGTGCCAGTAGTTCAAGGGGGGCGGCTACGCAGTATTTT
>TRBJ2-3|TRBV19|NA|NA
CASSIGRGNTDTQYF
TGTGCCAGTAGTATAGGACGGGGAAACACAGATACGCAGTATTTT
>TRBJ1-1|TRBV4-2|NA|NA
CASSQERGTDTEAFF
TGTGCCAGCAGCCAAGAAAGGGGGACGGACACTGAAGCTTTCTTT
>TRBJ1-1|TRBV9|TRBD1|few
CASSQGVGTEAFF
TGTGCCAGCAGTCAGGGGGTTGGCACTGAAGCTTTCTTT
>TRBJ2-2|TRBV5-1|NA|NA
CASSPTRWELFF
TGCGCCAGCAGCCCCACGAGATGGGAGCTGTTTTTT
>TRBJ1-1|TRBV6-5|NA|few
CASSYRGSTNTEAFF
TGTGCCAGCAGTTACCGTGGCAGTACGAACACTGAAGCTTTCTTT
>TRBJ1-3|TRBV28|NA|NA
CASSQGGSGNTIYF
TGTGCCAGCAGTCAGGGAGGTTCTGGAAACACCATATATTTT
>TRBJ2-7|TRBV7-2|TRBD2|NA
CASSIGRDYEQYF
TGTGCCAGCTCCATCGGGAGGGACTACGAGCAGTACTTC
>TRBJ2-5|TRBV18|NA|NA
CASSPPGLETQYF
TGTGCCAGCTCACCACCAGGGTTGGAGACCCAGTACTTC
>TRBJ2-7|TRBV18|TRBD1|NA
CASSPWDREDGEQYF
TGTGCCAGCTCACCCTGGGACAGGGAAGATGGCGAGCAGTACTTC
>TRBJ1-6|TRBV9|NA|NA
CASSRYNSPLHF
TGTGCCAGCAGCCGCTATAATTCACCCCTCCACTTT
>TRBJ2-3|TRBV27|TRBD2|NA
CASSLGLAGVQYF
TGTGCCAGCAGTTTAGGACTAGCGGGGGTTCAGTATTTT
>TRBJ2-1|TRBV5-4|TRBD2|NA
CASSLAGGGGYNEQFF
TGTGCCAGCAGCTTGGCAGGCGGGGGAGGGTACAATGAGCAGTTCTTC
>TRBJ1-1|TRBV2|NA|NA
CASSVSPEAFF
TGTGCCAGCAGTGTCTCCCCTGAAGCTTTCTTT
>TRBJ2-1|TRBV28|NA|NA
CASVRWGAQGEQFF
TGTGCCAGCGTGCGTTGGGGGGCGCAGGGTGAGCAGTTCTTC
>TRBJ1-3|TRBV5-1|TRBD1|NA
CASSLGQGLSSGNTIYF
TGCGCCAGCAGCTTGGGACAGGGCTTAAGCTCTGGAAACACCATATATTTT
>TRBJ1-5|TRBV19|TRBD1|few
CASSIRTGNQPQHF
TGTGCCAGTAGTATAAGGACAGGGAATCAGCCCCAGCATTTT
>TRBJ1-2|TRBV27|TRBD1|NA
CASSSGQGWDYGYTF
TGTGCCAGCAGTTCCGGACAGGGTTGGGACTATGGCTACACCTTC
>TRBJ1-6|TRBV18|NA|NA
CASSPLGFNSPLHF
TGTGCCAGCTCACCACTGGGATTTAATTCACCCCTCCACTTT
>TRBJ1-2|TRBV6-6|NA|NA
CASNGNYGYTF
TGTGCCAGCAACGGAAACTATGGCTACACCTTC
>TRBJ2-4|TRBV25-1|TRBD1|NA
CASSSFGPDRGDIQYF
TGTGCCAGCAGTTCTTTTGGCCCCGACAGGGGAGACATTCAGTACTTC
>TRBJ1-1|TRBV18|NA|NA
CASSPRGRTEAFF
TGTGCCAGCTCACCTCGCGGCCGGACTGAAGCTTTCTTT
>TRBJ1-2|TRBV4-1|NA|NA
CASSQDLTGYELELPREYGYTF
TGCGCCAGCAGCCAAGACCTGACAGGATATGAATTAGAGCTACCCAGAGAATATGGCTACACCTTC
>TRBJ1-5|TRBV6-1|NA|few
CASSEGRGGGPQHF
TGTGCCAGCAGTGAAGGCAGGGGAGGAGGACCCCAGCATTTT
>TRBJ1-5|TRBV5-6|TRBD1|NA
CASSAGTGAWNQPQHF
TGTGCCAGCAGCGCCGGGACAGGGGCTTGGAATCAGCCCCAGCATTTT
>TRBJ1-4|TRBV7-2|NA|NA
CASSFQGISPEKLFF
TGTGCCAGCAGCTTCCAGGGAATTTCCCCTGAAAAACTGTTTTTT